Shown below are 14 T cell receptor beta chains from a single sample sequenced in a study of control samples from healthy donors and cancer patients. Produced via immunoSEQ multiplex PCR; TCRdb's table is partial and in-frame only. The sample lists 75,000 to 95,000 clones; approximately 88% were seen once. Sequencing used PBMCs. The receptors come from a woman aged 45-65 years with colorectal cancer.

The V gene is TRBV4-1, the J gene TRBJ2-6; 12 bases match TRBD1. CDR1 and CDR2 from the germline V gene are MGHRA and YSYEKL. This CDR3 comprises 19 residues. V gave up 4 bases and J gave up 4 bases; unmatched junction bases: 11. As DNA, the CDR3 is TGCGCCAGCAGCCGGGGACAGGGGGCTACTCTAAGCGGGGCCAACGTCCTGACTTTC. Translating gives CASSRGQGATLSGANVLTF.

This sequence joins TRBV3-1 (or the pseudogene TRBV3-2) and TRBJ1-1; D is ambiguous. Deletions cut 3 bases from V and 6 bases from J, with 5 bases between. Germline V CDR1 and CDR2: LGHDT, YNNKEL (reference sequence). This CDR3 is 11 amino acids long. The CDR3 nucleotides are TGTGCCAGCAGCCAGGGGTCTGAAGCTTTCTTT. It codes for CASSQGSEAFF.

This chain uses TRBV4-3 with TRBJ1-5; D is undetermined. The CDR3 extends over 13 amino acids. V lost 0 bases and J lost 5, with 5 bases in between. Germline CDR1 and CDR2: LGHNA and YSLEER. DNA for the CDR3: TGCGCCAGCAGCCAAGATTTCGATCAGCCCCAGCATTTT. Its translation is CASSQDFDQPQHF.

The genes are TRBV10-3 and TRBJ2-5, with 13 bases fitting TRBD2. This CDR3 contains 17 residues. Germline V gene lookup returns CDR1 ENHRY and CDR2 SYGVKD. With 6 bases clipped from V and 4 bases from J, the junction kept 11 bases outside the gene matches. CDR3 protein: CAIRKTSGGFEGETQYF. CDR3 bases: TGTGCCATCAGAAAGACTAGCGGGGGGTTCGAAGGAGAGACCCAGTACTTC.

In nucleotides, the CDR3 is TGTGCCAGCAGCTCAAGATCCTCCGGGTGGGGTGGCTACACCTTC. It specifies CASSSRSSGWGGYTF. The V and J genes are TRBV3-1 (or the pseudogene TRBV3-2) and TRBJ1-2, with D uncertain. This CDR3 contains 15 residues. Trimming removed 5 bases at V and 7 bases at J, with 20 bases between. Germline V gene sequence: CDR1 LGHDT, CDR2 YNNKEL (reference sequence).

The chain links TRBV24-1 to TRBJ2-5; TRBD1 matches 7 bases. CDR1 is KGHDR, CDR2 SFDVKD, per germline. Trimming at V came to 4 bases and at J to 2 bases, leaving 6 bases not matched to a gene. CDR3 size: 15 residues. The CDR3 loop is CATSDTTGAQETQYF. CDR3 coding DNA: TGTGCCACCAGTGACACTACAGGGGCTCAAGAGACCCAGTACTTC.

This clone has just one count. Other DNA sequences within the sample encode an identical CDR3. This chain connects TRBV7-8 to TRBJ2-2; tentative D call: TRBD1 (5 bases). Trimming pared 3 bases from V and 1 base from J, leaving 6 bases between. Germline V gene data show CDR1 as SGHVS and CDR2 as FQNEAQ. There are 14 residues in the CDR3. CDR3 loop: CASSFGQNTGELFF. In DNA form, the CDR3 reads TGTGCCAGCAGCTTCGGACAGAACACCGGGGAGCTGTTTTTT.

This chain uses TRBV11-1 with TRBJ2-5, with D unresolved. Trimming stripped 0 bases from V and 6 bases from J, with 11 bases between. Germline CDR1 is SGHAT and CDR2 is FQDESV (reference sequence). CDR3 length equals 14 residues. Here the CDR3 reads CASSLASLGQTQYF. The CDR3 nucleotides are TGTGCCAGCAGCTTAGCTAGCTTGGGCCAGACCCAGTACTTC.

This sequence joins TRBV10-3 and TRBJ1-3; TRBD1 aligns across 8 bases. The CDR3 covers 15 residues. Germline lookup yields CDR1 ENHRY and CDR2 SYGVKD. J gave up 4 bases and V 2 bases, and 4 bases lay outside the gene matches. CDR3 DNA sequence: TGTGCCATCAGTGAGCTGGGGACAGGCGGAAACACCATATATTTT. It is translated as CAISELGTGGNTIYF.

The chain combines TRBV2 with TRBJ1-6; D perhaps matches TRBD1 (5 bases). In germline, CDR1 is SNHLY, CDR2 FYNNEI. The CDR3 spans 15 residues. The ends were cut back, 6 bases at V and 3 bases at J, with 12 bases in the middle. The DNA for the CDR3 is TGTGCCAGCAGGGGACGGAACAACTATAATTCACCCCTCCACTTT. As protein: CASRGRNNYNSPLHF.

This chain connects TRBV3-1 (or the pseudogene TRBV3-2) to TRBJ2-1; 7 bases line up with TRBD1. The trim removed 0 bases at V and 13 bases at J, leaving 15 bases unmatched. CDR1 and CDR2 (germline): LGHDT, YNNKEL (reference sequence). The CDR3 contains 16 residues. CDR3 DNA sequence: TGTGCCAGCAGCCAAGAACTGACCCGGGACAGACGGTTACAGTTCTTC. Translating it yields CASSQELTRDRRLQFF.

The genes are TRBV19 and TRBJ2-2, with TRBD2 matching 8 bases. With 6 bases clipped from V and 3 bases from J, the junction kept 12 bases outside the gene matches. CDR3 length equals 17 residues. Germline assignment: CDR1 LNHDA and CDR2 SQIVND (reference sequence). The CDR3 sequence is CASRSIQRTSYTGELFF. In DNA form, the CDR3 reads TGTGCCAGTAGATCGATCCAAAGGACTAGCTACACCGGGGAGCTGTTTTTT.

This CDR3 reads CASRSGGISGANVLTF. The CDR3 DNA is TGTGCCAGCAGGTCAGGGGGGATCTCTGGGGCCAACGTCCTGACTTTC. The genes are TRBV28 and TRBJ2-6, with a possible D match to TRBD1 (7 bases). Germline-derived CDR1 and CDR2 are MDHEN and SYDVKM. The CDR3 is 16 residues long. Trimming pared 6 bases from V and 0 bases from J, leaving 12 bases between.

The count of this clone is one. The sample contains more than one DNA sequence encoding this CDR3. This chain uses TRBV7-2 with TRBJ2-3; D might be TRBD1 or TRBD2, each matching 6 bases. The germline gives CDR1 SGHTA, CDR2 FQGNSA. The CDR3 sequence is 16 residues long. With 4 bases removed from V and 2 bases from J, the gap between germline ends came to 16 bases. The CDR3, as DNA: TGTGCCAGCAGCTCCGGGGGCAGGGGCTCCACAGATACGCAGTATTTT. Protein: CASSSGGRGSTDTQYF.